The 4 T cell receptor beta chains in this list originate from one sample, sequenced in a study of Graves' ophthalmopathy and Graves' hyperthyroidism. Amplification from RNA transcripts yielded the TCR beta CDR3 regions. In the first round, RT-PCR was carried out with HTBI primers, and a multiplex PCR formed the second round. MiXCR was run by TCRdb on the multiplex PCR reads, yielding one entry per CDR3 protein. The sample contains about 480,000 distinct CDR3 sequences, around an eighth of which appear only once. Sequencing was done on a sample of blood. The receptor set was obtained from a woman in her twenties or thirties with Graves' ophthalmopathy.

This clonotype was counted a few times. Possible read error: a much larger clone is one base away. The CDR3 region is CASSLEAWSSGNTIYF. In DNA form, the CDR3 reads TGTGCCAGCAGTTTAGAGGCTTGGAGCTCTGGAAACACCATATATTTT. The chain is built from TRBV28 and TRBJ1-3; no clear D gene. The V end lost 2 bases, the J end lost 0 bases, and 11 bases lay between the germline ends. The CDR3 runs to 16 residues. Looked up from germline, CDR1 is MDHEN and CDR2 is SYDVKM.

This clonotype was picked up many times. For the CDR3, the DNA is TGTGCCAGCAGAACGGCGGGTCGCGAGCAGTACTTC. This gives the protein CASRTAGREQYF. The chain recombines TRBV12-3 or TRBV12-4 with TRBJ2-7; perhaps TRBD2 as D (5 bases). Trimming cost V 6 bases and J 6 bases, with 12 bases left between them. This CDR3 spans 12 amino acids.

The V call is TRBV29-1, the J call TRBJ2-7, with D maybe TRBD2 (5 bases). Germline values: CDR1 SQVTM, CDR2 ANQGSEA. Deletions cut 3 bases from V and 0 bases from J, with 15 bases between. This CDR3 comprises 15 residues. The CDR3 is CSVETLEGNSYEQYF. In DNA, the CDR3 is TGCAGCGTTGAGACCCTTGAGGGTAACTCCTACGAGCAGTACTTC.

This clonotype is a singleton in its sample. A much larger clone lies one base from this, so it may be a read error. The CDR3, as DNA: TGTGCCAGCATAGGACCTCTAGTTAGTAGGGCCCCCGAGCAGTACTTC. Protein sequence: CASIGPLVSRAPEQYF. The chain couples TRBV2 to TRBJ2-7; D is ambiguous. The CDR3 has 16 amino acids. Germline CDR1 and CDR2: SNHLY and FYNNEI. V was trimmed by 7 bases and J by 6 bases, leaving 25 bases between them.